The 28 T cell receptor beta chains below all came from one sample that was sequenced in a study of T cells after somatic rescue of genetic block. TCRdb keeps only in-frame clones here, not all; method: immunoSEQ multiplex PCR. The profile shows approximately 14,000 clones, about 70% of them singletons. The sample consisted of peripheral blood mononuclear cells (PBMCs). All receptors derive from a man aged 18-30 years.

V usage is TRBV10-3 and J usage is TRBJ1-3; TRBD1 matches 8 bases. Germline V gene lookup returns CDR1 ENHRY and CDR2 SYGVKD. The trim removed 9 bases at V and 7 bases at J, leaving 11 bases unmatched. This CDR3 comprises 14 residues. The CDR3 sequence: CAIGTGPLRNTIYF. The CDR3 bases are TGTGCCATTGGGACAGGCCCCCTTAGGAACACCATATATTTT.

The chain is built from TRBV18 and TRBJ2-7; TRBD1 matches at 12 bases. Germline values: CDR1 KGHSH, CDR2 LQKENI. V lost 3 bases and J lost 7; bases outside the gene matches: 4. The CDR3 contains 14 residues. The CDR3 loop reads CASSPGTGGGEQYF. CDR3 sequence (DNA): TGTGCCAGCTCACCGGGGACAGGGGGCGGGGAGCAGTACTTC.

This clone was counted between two and nine times. The genes are TRBV2 and TRBJ1-4, with D maybe TRBD1 (6 bases). V lost 5 bases to trimming and J lost 4 bases, with 11 bases between them. The germline gives CDR1 SNHLY, CDR2 FYNNEI. This CDR3 has 14 amino acids. As DNA, the CDR3 is TGTGCCAGCAGTCCCTGGGGGCTTAATGAAAAACTGTTTTTT. Translation: CASSPWGLNEKLFF. The variable domain in full, completed from reference TRBV2 and TRBJ1-4, reads EPEVTQTPSHQVTQMGQEVILRCVPISNHLYFYWYRQILGQKVEFLVSFYNNEISEKSEIFDDQFSVERPDGSNFTLKIRSTKLEDSAMYFCASSPWGLNEKLFFGSGTQLSVL.

The V and J genes are TRBV18 and TRBJ1-3, with D unresolved. V was trimmed by 4 bases and J by 3 bases, leaving 10 bases between them. The germline V gene encodes CDR1 KGHSH and CDR2 LQKENI. CDR3 length: 14 residues. The CDR3 nucleotides read TGTGCCAGCTCACACGGACGGAATGGAAACACCATATATTTT. It is translated as CASSHGRNGNTIYF. Full variable domain (rest looked up from reference TRBV18 and TRBJ1-3): NAGVMQNPRHLVRRRGQEARLRCSPMKGHSHVYWYRQLPEEGLKFMVYLQKENIIDESGMPKERFSAEFPKEGPSILRIQQVVRGDSAAYFCASSHGRNGNTIYFGEGSWLTVV.

In DNA form, the CDR3 reads TGTGCCAGCAGTTTAAGGAGTTTGAGCTCCTACGAGCAGTACTTC. It yields the protein CASSLRSLSSYEQYF. The chain joins TRBV28 to TRBJ2-7; D call uncertain. Trimming removed 2 bases from V and 0 bases from J, with 11 bases in between. The germline gives CDR1 MDHEN, CDR2 SYDVKM. The CDR3 is 15 residues long.

The chain uses TRBV5-6 and TRBJ1-2; 8 positions agree with TRBD1. CDR1 SGHDT and CDR2 YYEEEE come from the germline V gene. The CDR3 has 15 residues. The V gene end was trimmed by 3 bases and the J gene end by 5 bases; junction bases not matched to a gene: 9. DNA for the CDR3: TGTGCCAGCAGCTATCCGACAGGGGTTGTATATGGCTACACCTTC. It codes for CASSYPTGVVYGYTF.

The rearrangement uses TRBV6-1 and TRBJ1-2; D is ambiguous. In germline, CDR1 is MNHNS, CDR2 SASEGT. V was cut by 1 base and J by 0 bases, with 12 bases left in between. The CDR3 is 16 residues long. The CDR3 DNA reads as TGTGCCAGCAGTGAAGGGGGAGGGAGAGCTAACTATGGCTACACCTTC. Translating it yields CASSEGGGRANYGYTF.

The chain links TRBV6-5 to TRBJ2-7, with 9 bases identical to TRBD1. Trimming cost V 6 bases and J 2 bases; bases outside gene matches: 8. The germline CDR1 and CDR2 sequences are MNHEY and SVGAGI. The CDR3 extends over 15 amino acids. The CDR3 DNA is TGTGCCAGCAGCCCTGGGACAGGGAAGACCTACGAGCAGTACTTC. Residues: CASSPGTGKTYEQYF.

The chain carries TRBV6-4 and TRBJ2-1, with D maybe TRBD1 (6 bases). The ends were cut back, 4 bases at V and 3 bases at J, with 16 bases in the middle. Looked up from germline, CDR1 is MRHNA and CDR2 is SNTAGT. The CDR3 covers 16 residues. DNA for the CDR3: TGTGCCAGCAGTGCCGGGACATTAGTGGGCTACAATGAGCAGTTCTTC. It is translated as CASSAGTLVGYNEQFF.

The V call is TRBV28, the J call TRBJ2-2, with D perhaps TRBD1 (6 bases). The germline V gene encodes CDR1 MDHEN and CDR2 SYDVKM. V was clipped by 3 bases and J by 4 bases, with 12 bases between them. There are 15 residues in the CDR3. CDR3: CASSLNRAFTGELFF. The CDR3 DNA follows: TGTGCCAGCAGTTTGAACAGGGCCTTCACCGGGGAGCTGTTTTTT.

The chain joins TRBV5-1 to TRBJ2-5; unclear D gene. This CDR3 comprises 14 residues. V was trimmed by 5 bases and J by 1 base, leaving 12 bases between them. From germline, CDR1 is SGHRS and CDR2 YFSETQ. The CDR3 spells CASRGQVLQETQYF. The CDR3 DNA follows: TGCGCCAGCAGAGGGCAGGTACTCCAAGAGACCCAGTACTTC.

V and J are TRBV2 and TRBJ2-7; TRBD1 matches 8 bases. Germline V gene data show CDR1 as SNHLY and CDR2 as FYNNEI. The CDR3 has 12 residues. The ends lost 6 bases at V and 2 bases at J; junction bases unmatched: 0. The CDR3 loop reads CASRDRAYEQYF. The DNA of the CDR3 is TGTGCCAGCAGGGACAGGGCCTACGAGCAGTACTTC.

V gene TRBV6-1 combines with J gene TRBJ2-7, with TRBD1 matching 9 bases. V trimming: 5 bases; J trimming: 4 bases; junction bases outside the gene matches: 9. This CDR3 contains 15 residues. Germline CDR1 reads MNHNS; CDR2 reads SASEGT. Written as DNA, the CDR3 is TGTGCCAGCAGTTCTTTCCGGGACAGGGAGTACGAGCAGTACTTC. Translation gives CASSSFRDREYEQYF.

This clone came up a few times. The chain recombines TRBV27 with TRBJ2-1; D gene uncertain. CDR3 length: 15 residues. Germline lookup yields CDR1 MNHEY and CDR2 SMNVEV (reference sequence). With 0 bases removed from V and 8 bases from J, the gap between germline ends came to 14 bases. CDR3 in DNA: TGTGCCAGCAGTTTATCGAGGATTCATGGGGATGAGCAGTTCTTC. The encoded protein is CASSLSRIHGDEQFF.

The CDR3 region is CASSSPGLAGDTQYF. As DNA, the CDR3 is TGTGCCAGCAGCTCCCCCGGACTAGCGGGAGATACGCAGTATTTT. This chain uses TRBV11-2 with TRBJ2-3; 11 nucleotides match TRBD2. V lost 4 bases and J lost 5; bases outside the gene matches: 5. Germline assignment: CDR1 SGHAT and CDR2 FQNNGV. This CDR3 comprises 15 residues.

This chain joins TRBV9 and TRBJ1-5; D is unresolved. Germline loops: CDR1 SGDLS, CDR2 YYNGEE. This CDR3 contains 15 residues. Trimming pared 2 bases from V and 3 bases from J, leaving 12 bases between. CDR3 nucleotide sequence: TGTGCCAGCAGCGTGGACGATACCTTCAATCAGCCCCAGCATTTT. Its protein product is CASSVDDTFNQPQHF.

The V gene is TRBV9, the J gene TRBJ2-2, with 11 bases identical to TRBD2. The germline V gene encodes CDR1 SGDLS and CDR2 YYNGEE. The junction had 2 bases not matched to a gene; V was cut back by 7 bases and J by 3 bases. The CDR3 spans 14 residues. CDR3 region: CASSGLADTGELFF. CDR3 nucleotides: TGTGCCAGCTCGGGACTAGCGGACACCGGGGAGCTGTTTTTT.

The chain employs TRBV18 and TRBJ1-5; TRBD1 matches 10 bases. V lost 2 bases and J lost 5; bases outside the gene matches: 0. The CDR3 is 14 residues long. Germline V gene lookup returns CDR1 KGHSH and CDR2 LQKENI. In DNA form, the CDR3 reads TGTGCCAGCTCACCAGGGACAGGGGATCAGCCCCAGCATTTT. Translating gives CASSPGTGDQPQHF.

The chain carries TRBV5-1 and TRBJ2-7; tentatively, D is TRBD1 (5 bases). The ends were cut back, 1 base at V and 0 bases at J, with 11 bases in the middle. The CDR3 has 15 amino acids. Germline V CDR1 and CDR2: SGHRS, YFSETQ. The CDR3 DNA sequence: TGCGCCAGCAGCTTGTCAGGGCTCAGCTCCTACGAGCAGTACTTC. Amino acids: CASSLSGLSSYEQYF.

This chain connects TRBV6-1 to TRBJ1-3; unclear D gene. This CDR3 has 16 residues. Germline V CDR1 and CDR2: MNHNS, SASEGT. V lost 3 bases, J lost 0 bases, and 12 bases lay in between. CDR3 bases: TGTGCCAGCAGTGATGCAGGTCTCGTCTCTGGAAACACCATATATTTT. Translated: CASSDAGLVSGNTIYF.

This clone appeared a single time. CDR3 in amino acids: CASSLWIETGNSPLHF. CDR3 bases: TGCGCCAGCAGCTTGTGGATAGAGACAGGGAATTCACCCCTCCACTTT. The rearrangement links TRBV4-1 to TRBJ1-6; 7 bases align to TRBD1. The germline V gene has CDR1 MGHRA and CDR2 YSYEKL. Trimming removed 5 bases from V and 7 bases from J; junction bases left unmatched: 11. This CDR3 comprises 16 residues.

The chain recombines TRBV14 with TRBJ1-2, with no clear D. The ends were cut back, 0 bases at V and 3 bases at J, with 14 bases in the middle. CDR1 SGHDN and CDR2 FVKESK come from the germline V gene. This CDR3 has 16 amino acids. The CDR3 coding sequence is TGTGCCAGCAGCCAAGAGGGGAGGGCGCCAGACTATGGCTACACCTTC. Translated, it gives CASSQEGRAPDYGYTF. The whole variable domain, filled in from reference TRBV14 and TRBJ1-2, reads EAGVTQFPSHSVIEKGQTVTLRCDPISGHDNLYWYRRVMGKEIKFLLHFVKESKQDESGMPNNRFLAERTGGTYSTLKVQPAELEDSGVYFCASSQEGRAPDYGYTFGSGTRLTVV.

By share, this clone counts as medium-sized. This chain joins TRBV10-3 and TRBJ1-5; 7 positions match TRBD1. The CDR3 consists of 16 residues. Looked up from germline, CDR1 is ENHRY and CDR2 is SYGVKD. The junction had 11 bases not matched to a gene; V was cut back by 7 bases and J by 2 bases. The CDR3 loop reads CAITETGWKGNQPQHF. CDR3 in DNA: TGTGCCATCACCGAGACAGGGTGGAAAGGCAATCAGCCCCAGCATTTT.

The chain uses TRBV18 and TRBJ1-1, with a weak D call TRBD1 (6 bases). The V and J ends lost 5 bases and 6 bases respectively, with 19 bases between them. Per germline, CDR1 KGHSH and CDR2 LQKENI. The CDR3 spans 15 residues. CDR3 in amino acids: CASSWNRDGGPEAFF. For the CDR3, the DNA is TGTGCCAGCTCATGGAACCGGGACGGGGGCCCTGAAGCTTTCTTT. Looking up the rest from reference TRBV18 and TRBJ1-1 gives the full variable domain: NAGVMQNPRHLVRRRGQEARLRCSPMKGHSHVYWYRQLPEEGLKFMVYLQKENIIDESGMPKERFSAEFPKEGPSILRIQQVVRGDSAAYFCASSWNRDGGPEAFFGQGTRLTVV.

This clone qualifies as large (0.1 to 1%). The gene calls are TRBV15 and TRBJ1-2; 9 positions match TRBD1. In germline, CDR1 is LNHNV, CDR2 YYDKDF (reference sequence). This CDR3 contains 16 residues. V was pared by 3 bases and J by 4 bases, with 9 bases of the junction left unmatched. In DNA form, the CDR3 reads TGTGCCACCAGCAGTTCGACAGGGGGTGTCCCCTATGGCTACACCTTC. Translating gives CATSSSTGGVPYGYTF. The full variable domain, completed using reference TRBV15 and TRBJ1-2, is DAMVIQNPRYQVTQFGKPVTLSCSQTLNHNVMYWYQQKSSQAPKLLFHYYDKDFNNEADTPDNFQSRRPNTSFCFLDIRSPGLGDTAMYLCATSSSTGGVPYGYTFGSGTRLTVV.

The chain employs TRBV7-9 and TRBJ2-5; TRBD1 matches at 11 bases. CDR3 length: 15 amino acids. Looked up from germline, CDR1 is SEHNR and CDR2 is FQNEAQ (reference sequence). J was trimmed by 5 bases and V by 5 bases; bases with no gene match: 7. The chain's CDR3 is CASSPWTGGGETQYF. The CDR3 nucleotides are TGTGCCAGCAGCCCTTGGACAGGGGGCGGCGAGACCCAGTACTTC. Complete variable domain (other parts from reference TRBV7-9 and TRBJ2-5): DTGVSQNPRHKITKRGQNVTFRCDPISEHNRLYWYRQTLGQGPEFLTYFQNEAQLEKSRLLSDRFSAERPKGSFSTLEIQRTEQGDSAMYLCASSPWTGGGETQYFGPGTRLLVL.

The chain's CDR3 is CASSFDRVVETQYF. Here the CDR3 DNA reads TGCGCCAGCAGCTTCGACAGGGTCGTGGAGACCCAGTACTTC. The chain combines TRBV5-1 with TRBJ2-5; 7 bases are shared with TRBD1. Trimming cost V 2 bases and J 5 bases; bases outside gene matches: 6. From germline, CDR1 is SGHRS and CDR2 YFSETQ. The CDR3 spans 14 residues. The variable domain in full, completed from reference TRBV5-1 and TRBJ2-5, reads KAGVTQTPRYLIKTRGQQVTLSCSPISGHRSVSWYQQTPGQGLQFLFEYFSETQRNKGNFPGRFSGRQFSNSRSEMNVSTLELGDSALYLCASSFDRVVETQYFGPGTRLLVL.

The chain recombines TRBV5-1 with TRBJ1-2, with 9 bases aligning to TRBD1. The CDR3 extends over 14 amino acids. CDR1 is SGHRS and CDR2 is YFSETQ in the germline V gene. V trimming: 2 bases; J trimming: 4 bases; junction bases outside the gene matches: 3. The CDR3 DNA reads TGCGCCAGCAGCTTAAGGACAGGGGTCTATGGCTACACCTTC. It translates to CASSLRTGVYGYTF.